The 5 T cell receptor beta chains below come from one sample, sequenced in a study of regulatory T cells in long-lasting Graves disease. Time point defined: newly diagnosed GD, antithyroid drugs for less than 3 months. Preparation of the TCR library used RNA extracted from PBMCs. Assembly of TCR beta libraries relied on iRepertoire HTBI primers together with Arm-PCR of CDR3 regions. TCRdb reprocessed the multiplex PCR reads with MiXCR, giving one entry per CDR3 protein. Of some 250,000 distinct CDR3 sequences listed, around a sixth are singletons. The data were also submitted as part of a second study, on T cells in Graves' hyperthyroidism and ophthalmopathy.

Sequencing was performed on peripheral blood mononuclear cells (PBMCs), taken at new diagnosis, from a patient treated with antithyroid drugs. These receptors all stem from a woman aged 30 to 39 with Graves disease.

V usage is TRBV7-9 and J usage is TRBJ1-2, with TRBD1 as a possible D gene (6 bases). The CDR3 length is 13 residues. Germline V gene data show CDR1 as SEHNR and CDR2 as FQNEAQ (reference sequence). Trimming pared 5 bases from V and 1 base from J, leaving 8 bases between. The CDR3 is CASSRQDNYGYTF. Written as DNA, the CDR3 is TGTGCCAGCAGCCGACAGGATAACTATGGCTACACCTTC.

This clonotype was seen ten or more times. V and J are TRBV7-9 and TRBJ2-7, with 9 bases identical to TRBD1. Per the germline V gene, CDR1 is SEHNR and CDR2 is FQNEAQ (reference sequence). CDR3 length equals 15 residues. Losses at the gene ends were 4 bases for V and 3 bases for J; bases not matched to a gene: 7. The CDR3 DNA is TGTGCCAGCAGCTCAATCGGGACAGGGTACTACGAGCAGTACTTC. It is translated as CASSSIGTGYYEQYF.

This clonotype has at least ten counts. The chain links TRBV18 to TRBJ1-2, with D perhaps matching TRBD1 (5 bases). Germline CDR1 is KGHSH and CDR2 is LQKENI. Trimming stripped 2 bases from V and 4 bases from J, with 14 bases between. The CDR3 is 15 residues long. CDR3 DNA: TGTGCCAGCTCACCAGACATCCCAGGGCGCTATGGCTACACCTTC. Protein: CASSPDIPGRYGYTF.

This clonotype was detected many times. This chain connects TRBV2 to TRBJ1-1; D is uncertain. This CDR3 region has 13 residues. The germline V gene has CDR1 SNHLY and CDR2 FYNNEI. The germline V and J ends were trimmed by 8 bases and 1 base, with 11 bases remaining between them. CDR3 bases: TGTGCCAGCCTTGGGAGGGCGAACACTGAAGCTTTCTTT. This encodes CASLGRANTEAFF.

This chain links TRBV29-1 with TRBJ1-2; 8 nucleotides agree with TRBD1. This CDR3 region has 11 residues. The V segment lost 7 bases and the J segment 6 bases; nucleotides outside the gene matches: 4. Germline V gives CDR1 SQVTM, CDR2 ANQGSEA. The CDR3 spells CSGGQGDGYTF. CDR3 coding DNA: TGCAGCGGTGGACAGGGTGATGGCTACACCTTC.